This T cell receptor (beta chain) appears in the sequencing data of a study of CD8 T cells in Susac syndrome. Reverse transcription used roughly 0.5 to 1 ug RNA and random hexamers. The TCR beta CDR3 was amplified by immunoSEQ multiplex PCR across 54 Vbeta, 13 Jbeta. MiXCR, applied by TCRdb to the immunoSEQ multiplex PCR reads, yields one record per CDR3 protein. The sample includes 150,000 to 200,000 distinct CDR3 sequences, under 95% of them seen just once. On this clonotype: What it recognizes is unknown.

This CDR3 has 15 amino acids. Trimming left V 2 bases short and J 7 bases short, with 15 bases between. Looked up from germline, CDR1 is LGHDT and CDR2 is YNNKEL (reference sequence). Points from the study as a whole: It was acknowledged in the study that its TCR sequencing and HLA analysis involved a relatively small number of individuals.

TCR beta from blood CD8+ and CD4+ T cells was sequenced. Isolation of CD8+ and CD4+ T cells was performed negatively, whereas enrichment of TEMRA cells was done by FACS. Input material: CD4+ T cells from PBMCs. V is TRBV3-1 and J is TRBJ1-5; possible D gene TRBD1, 6 bases. This TCR was sampled from a human donor in good health. The CDR3 region is CASSQNLQGSQPQHF. In DNA, the CDR3 is TGTGCCAGCAGCCAAAACTTACAGGGTTCCCAGCCCCAGCATTTT.